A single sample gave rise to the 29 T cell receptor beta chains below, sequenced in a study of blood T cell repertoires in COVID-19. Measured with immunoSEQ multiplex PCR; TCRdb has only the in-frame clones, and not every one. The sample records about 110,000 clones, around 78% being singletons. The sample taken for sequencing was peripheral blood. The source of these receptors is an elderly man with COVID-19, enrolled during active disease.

The CDR3 DNA is TGTGCCAGCAGCCCCCACTCCGGGACAGTACTCTTGCACTACGAGCAGTACTTC. Translated, it gives CASSPHSGTVLLHYEQYF. The rearrangement uses TRBV21-1 and TRBJ2-7; the table's D gene call, TRBD1, was not cross checked with the DNA. TRBV21-1 counts as a pseudogene. The CDR3 is 18 amino acids.

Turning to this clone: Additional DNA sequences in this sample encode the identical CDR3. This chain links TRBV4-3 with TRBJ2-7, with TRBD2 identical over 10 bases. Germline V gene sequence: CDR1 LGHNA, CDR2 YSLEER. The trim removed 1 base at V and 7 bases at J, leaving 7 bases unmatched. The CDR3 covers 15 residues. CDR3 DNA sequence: TGCGCCAGCAGCCAAGTCCCTAGCGGGAGCTATGAGCAGTACTTC. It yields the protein CASSQVPSGSYEQYF.

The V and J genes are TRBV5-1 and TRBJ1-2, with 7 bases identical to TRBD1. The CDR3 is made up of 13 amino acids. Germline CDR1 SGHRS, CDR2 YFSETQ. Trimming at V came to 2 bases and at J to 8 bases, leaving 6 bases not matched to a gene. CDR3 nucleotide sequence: TGCGCCAGCAGCTTCCGGGACAGCCTCGGCTACACCTTC. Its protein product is CASSFRDSLGYTF.

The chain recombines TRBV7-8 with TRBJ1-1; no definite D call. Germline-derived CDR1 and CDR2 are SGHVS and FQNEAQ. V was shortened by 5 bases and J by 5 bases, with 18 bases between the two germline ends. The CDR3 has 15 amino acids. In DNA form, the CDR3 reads TGTGCCAGCAGCCCCCAAGCTATGTTCCAAACTGAAGCTTTCTTT. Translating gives CASSPQAMFQTEAFF.

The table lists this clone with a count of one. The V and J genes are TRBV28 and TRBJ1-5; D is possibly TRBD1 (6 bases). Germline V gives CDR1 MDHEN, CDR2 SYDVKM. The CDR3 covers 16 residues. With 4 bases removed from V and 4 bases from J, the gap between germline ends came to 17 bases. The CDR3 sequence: CASSSTQGRRNQPQHF. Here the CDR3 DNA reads TGTGCCAGCAGTTCCACACAGGGAAGGAGAAATCAGCCCCAGCATTTT.

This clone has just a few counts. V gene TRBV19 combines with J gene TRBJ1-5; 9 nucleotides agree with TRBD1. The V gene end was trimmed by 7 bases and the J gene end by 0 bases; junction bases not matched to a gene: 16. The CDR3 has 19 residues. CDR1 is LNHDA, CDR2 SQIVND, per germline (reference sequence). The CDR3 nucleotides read TGTGCCAGTACTCCCCCTGGACAGGGGCCGTTCTATAGCAATCAGCCCCAGCATTTT. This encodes CASTPPGQGPFYSNQPQHF.

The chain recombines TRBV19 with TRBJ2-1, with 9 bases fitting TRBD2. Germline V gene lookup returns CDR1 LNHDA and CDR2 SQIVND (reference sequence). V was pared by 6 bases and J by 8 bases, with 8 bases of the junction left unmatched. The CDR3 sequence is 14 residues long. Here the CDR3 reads CASSLAGDLYEQFF. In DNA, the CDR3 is TGTGCCAGTAGCTTAGCGGGAGACCTATATGAGCAGTTCTTC.

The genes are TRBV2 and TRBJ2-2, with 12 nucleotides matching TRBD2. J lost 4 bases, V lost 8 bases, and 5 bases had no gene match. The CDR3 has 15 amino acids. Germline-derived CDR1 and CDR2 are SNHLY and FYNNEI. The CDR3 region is CASGGTSGPTGELFF. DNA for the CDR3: TGTGCCAGCGGGGGGACTAGCGGGCCCACCGGGGAGCTGTTTTTT.

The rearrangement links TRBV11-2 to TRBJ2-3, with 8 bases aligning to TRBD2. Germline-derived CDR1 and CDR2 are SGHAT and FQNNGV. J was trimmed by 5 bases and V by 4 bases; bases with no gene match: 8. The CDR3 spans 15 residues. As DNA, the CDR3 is TGTGCCAGCAGCTACGGGACTAGGATAGTAGATACGCAGTATTTT. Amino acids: CASSYGTRIVDTQYF.

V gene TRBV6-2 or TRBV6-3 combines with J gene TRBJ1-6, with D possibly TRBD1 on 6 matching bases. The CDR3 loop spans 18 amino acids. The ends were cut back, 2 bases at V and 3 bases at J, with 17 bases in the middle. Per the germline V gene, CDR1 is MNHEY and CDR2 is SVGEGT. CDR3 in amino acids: CASSYPPGGALYNSPLHF. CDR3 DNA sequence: TGTGCCAGCAGTTACCCCCCGGGGGGGGCTCTCTATAATTCACCCCTCCACTTT.

The CDR3 coding sequence is TGTGCCAGCAGTTCCACAGGGGTGGGGGAAAAACTGTTTTTT. This codes for CASSSTGVGEKLFF. The gene calls are TRBV6-6 and TRBJ1-4, with TRBD1 matching 7 bases. Germline trimming cut 4 bases from V and 8 bases from J; bases unmatched to any gene: 7. This CDR3 is 14 amino acids long. Germline lookup yields CDR1 MNHNY and CDR2 SVGAGI (reference sequence).

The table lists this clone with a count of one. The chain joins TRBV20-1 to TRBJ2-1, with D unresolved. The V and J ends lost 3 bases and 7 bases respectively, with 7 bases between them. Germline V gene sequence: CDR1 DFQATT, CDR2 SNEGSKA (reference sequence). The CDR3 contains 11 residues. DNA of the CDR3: TGCAGTGCTAGTAACCGGAATGAGCAGTTCTTC. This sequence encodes CSASNRNEQFF.

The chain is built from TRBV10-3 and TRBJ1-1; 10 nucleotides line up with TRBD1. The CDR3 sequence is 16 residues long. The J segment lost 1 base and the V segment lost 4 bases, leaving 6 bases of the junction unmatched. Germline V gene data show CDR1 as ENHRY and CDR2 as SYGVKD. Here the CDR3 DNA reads TGTGCCATCAGTGGTTTTGGGGACAGGGGGAACACTGAAGCTTTCTTT. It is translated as CAISGFGDRGNTEAFF.

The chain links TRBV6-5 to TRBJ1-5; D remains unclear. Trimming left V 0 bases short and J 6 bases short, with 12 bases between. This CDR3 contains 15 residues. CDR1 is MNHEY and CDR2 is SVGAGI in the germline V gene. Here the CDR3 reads CASSYSATQVQPQHF. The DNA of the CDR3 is TGTGCCAGCAGTTACTCGGCCACCCAGGTTCAGCCCCAGCATTTT.

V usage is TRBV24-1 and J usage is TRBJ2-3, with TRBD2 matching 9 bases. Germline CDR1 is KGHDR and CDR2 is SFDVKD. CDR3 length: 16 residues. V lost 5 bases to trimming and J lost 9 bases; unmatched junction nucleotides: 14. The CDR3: CATSAKGLAEKGTQYF. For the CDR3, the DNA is TGTGCCACCAGTGCAAAGGGACTAGCAGAAAAGGGCACGCAGTATTTT.

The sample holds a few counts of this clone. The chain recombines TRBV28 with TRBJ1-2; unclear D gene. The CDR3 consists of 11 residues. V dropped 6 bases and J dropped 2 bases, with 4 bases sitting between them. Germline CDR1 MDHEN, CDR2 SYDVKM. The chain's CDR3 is CASSLNYGYTF. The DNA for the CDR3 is TGTGCCAGCAGCCTGAACTATGGCTACACCTTC.

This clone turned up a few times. The CDR3 reads CASSRSGQGYTEAFF. In nucleotides, the CDR3 is TGCGCCAGCAGCCGATCTGGGCAGGGATACACTGAAGCTTTCTTT. The chain links TRBV5-1 to TRBJ1-1; tentatively, D is TRBD1 (5 bases). The ends were cut back, 4 bases at V and 3 bases at J, with 16 bases in the middle. Germline CDR1 is SGHRS and CDR2 is YFSETQ. The CDR3 totals 15 residues.

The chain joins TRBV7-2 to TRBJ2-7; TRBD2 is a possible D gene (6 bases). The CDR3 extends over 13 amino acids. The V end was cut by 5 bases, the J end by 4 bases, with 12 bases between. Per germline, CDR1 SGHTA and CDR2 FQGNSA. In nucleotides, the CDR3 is TGTGCCAGCAGCCTCGGGACTCAATACGAGCAGTACTTC. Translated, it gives CASSLGTQYEQYF.

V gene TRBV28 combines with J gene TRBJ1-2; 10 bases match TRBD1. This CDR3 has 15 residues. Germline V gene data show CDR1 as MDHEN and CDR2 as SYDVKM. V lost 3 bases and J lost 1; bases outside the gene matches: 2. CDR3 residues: CASSFRTGGNYGYTF. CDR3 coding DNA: TGTGCCAGCAGTTTCCGGACAGGGGGTAACTATGGCTACACCTTC.

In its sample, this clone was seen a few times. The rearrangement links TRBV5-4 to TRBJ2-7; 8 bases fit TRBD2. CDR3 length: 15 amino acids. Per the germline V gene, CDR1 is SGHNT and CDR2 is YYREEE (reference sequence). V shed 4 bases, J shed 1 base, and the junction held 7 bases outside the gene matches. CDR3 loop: CASSRGGGRSYEQYF. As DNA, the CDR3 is TGTGCCAGCAGCCGGGGAGGCGGGAGGTCCTACGAGCAGTACTTC.

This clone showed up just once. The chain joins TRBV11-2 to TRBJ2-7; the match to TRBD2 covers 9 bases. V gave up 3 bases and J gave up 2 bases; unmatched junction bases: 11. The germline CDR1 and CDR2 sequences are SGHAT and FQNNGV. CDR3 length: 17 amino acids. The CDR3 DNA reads TGTGCCAGCAGCTTGACTAGCGGAATCCCCACCCCCTACGAGCAGTACTTC. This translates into CASSLTSGIPTPYEQYF.

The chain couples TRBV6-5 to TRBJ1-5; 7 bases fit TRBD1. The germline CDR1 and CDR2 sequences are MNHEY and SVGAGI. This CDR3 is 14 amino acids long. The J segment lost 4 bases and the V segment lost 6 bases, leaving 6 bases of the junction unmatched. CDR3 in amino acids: CASSRDSSNQPQHF. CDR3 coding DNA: TGTGCCAGCAGCCGGGACAGCTCGAATCAGCCCCAGCATTTT.

In DNA, the CDR3 is TGTGCCAGCGGACCTAGCGGGCCCTACGAGCAGTACTTC. It encodes CASGPSGPYEQYF. The chain has TRBV19 and TRBJ2-7, with 8 bases identical to TRBD2. V dropped 9 bases and J dropped 2; count of bases not matched to a gene: 6. Germline V CDR1 and CDR2: LNHDA, SQIVND (reference sequence). CDR3 length: 13 amino acids.

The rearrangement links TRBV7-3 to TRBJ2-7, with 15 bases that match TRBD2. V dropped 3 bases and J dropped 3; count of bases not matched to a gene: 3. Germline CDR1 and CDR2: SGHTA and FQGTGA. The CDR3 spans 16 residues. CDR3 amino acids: CASSFGTSGRIYEQYF. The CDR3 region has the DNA TGTGCCAGCAGCTTTGGGACTAGCGGGAGGATCTACGAGCAGTACTTC.

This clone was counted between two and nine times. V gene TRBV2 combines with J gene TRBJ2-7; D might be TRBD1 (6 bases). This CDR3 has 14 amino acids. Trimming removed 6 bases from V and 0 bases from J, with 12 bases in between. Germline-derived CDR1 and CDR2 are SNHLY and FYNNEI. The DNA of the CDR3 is TGTGCCAGCAGGATCGACAGGAGCTCCTACGAGCAGTACTTC. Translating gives CASRIDRSSYEQYF.

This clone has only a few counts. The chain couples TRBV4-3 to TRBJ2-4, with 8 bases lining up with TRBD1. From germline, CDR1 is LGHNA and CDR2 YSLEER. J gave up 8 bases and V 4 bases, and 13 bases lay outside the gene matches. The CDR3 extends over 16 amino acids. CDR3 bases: TGCGCCAGCAGCCCGACCCTGACAGGGGAGGTGGACATTCAGTACTTC. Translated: CASSPTLTGEVDIQYF.

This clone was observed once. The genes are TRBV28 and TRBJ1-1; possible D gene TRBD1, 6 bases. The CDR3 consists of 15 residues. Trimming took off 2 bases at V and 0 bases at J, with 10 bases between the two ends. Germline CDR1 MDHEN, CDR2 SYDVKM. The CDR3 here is CASSLPQGLNTEAFF. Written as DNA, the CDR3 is TGTGCCAGCAGTTTACCACAGGGCTTGAACACTGAAGCTTTCTTT.

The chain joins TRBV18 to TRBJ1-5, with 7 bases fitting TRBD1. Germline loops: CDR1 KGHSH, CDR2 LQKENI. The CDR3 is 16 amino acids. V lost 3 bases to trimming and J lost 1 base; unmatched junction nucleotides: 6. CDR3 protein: CASSPEGQMSNQPQHF. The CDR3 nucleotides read TGTGCCAGCTCACCTGAGGGACAGATGAGCAATCAGCCCCAGCATTTT. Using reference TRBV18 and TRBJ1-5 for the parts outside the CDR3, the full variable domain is NAGVMQNPRHLVRRRGQEARLRCSPMKGHSHVYWYRQLPEEGLKFMVYLQKENIIDESGMPKERFSAEFPKEGPSILRIQQVVRGDSAAYFCASSPEGQMSNQPQHFGDGTRLSIL.

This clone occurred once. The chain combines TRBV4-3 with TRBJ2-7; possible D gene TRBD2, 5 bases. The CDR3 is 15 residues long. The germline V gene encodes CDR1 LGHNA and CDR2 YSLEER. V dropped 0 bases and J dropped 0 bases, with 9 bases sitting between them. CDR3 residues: CASSQDGGSSYEQYF. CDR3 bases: TGCGCCAGCAGCCAAGACGGTGGGAGCTCCTACGAGCAGTACTTC.